Below are 19 T cell receptor beta chains sequenced from a single sample in a study of CD8+CD57+ T cells in acquired aplastic anemia. In patients chosen for sequencing, flow cytometry had shown CD8+CD57+ cell expansion. Template material for TCR beta VDJ and CDR3 profiling consisted of genomic DNA. TCRdb itself ran the reads through MiXCR, one entry per CDR3 protein. The repertoire holds 150,000 to 180,000 distinct CDR3 sequences, with roughly half as singletons. Material for sequencing was sorted CD4+, CD8+, or CD8+CD57+ T cells (not recorded which) from PBMCs. The receptor set was obtained from a human donor with aplastic anemia.

A remark on this clonotype: This CDR3 fails to terminate in the conserved phenylalanine or tryptophan, so it likely reflects a read error. The CDR3 reads CATSRADTGELFS. For the CDR3, the DNA is TGTGCCACCTCTAGGGCGGATACCGGGGAGCTGTTTTCT. The rearrangement links TRBV15 to TRBJ2-2; D not certain. Germline V CDR1 and CDR2: LNHNV, YYDKDF (reference sequence). The V gene lost 8 bases and the J gene lost 5 bases, with 12 bases spanning the gap. The CDR3 sequence is 13 residues long.

As to this clonotype: A much larger clonotype is one base distant, so this may be a read error. The V and J genes are TRBV7-3 and TRBJ2-3; 7 bases align to TRBD1. The CDR3 sequence is 15 residues long. Germline CDR1 and CDR2: SGHTA and FQGTGA. This CDR3 is CASSQVVRGTDTHYF. CDR3 DNA sequence: TGTGCCAGCAGCCAAGTTGTCAGAGGGACAGATACGCACTATTTT.

A word on this clonotype: Mismatch with germline at one junction end may stem from a read error. This CDR3 reads CASTLMGGGGANALTF. The CDR3 bases are TGTGCCAGCACCCTAATGGGGGGCGGTGGGGCCAACGCCCTGACTTTC. V usage is TRBV6-1 and J usage is TRBJ2-6; D may match TRBD1 or TRBD2 (6 bases each). Germline V lookup: CDR1 MNHNS, CDR2 SASEGT. The CDR3 is 16 amino acids.

This clonotype has just a few counts. This may be a read error: a much more frequent sequence differs by one nucleotide. The CDR3 bases are TGTGCCAGCAGAGGCGGGACTAGCGGGGGCCGGGAGACCCAGTACTTC. Amino acids: CASRGGTSGGRETQYF. V gene TRBV7-9 combines with J gene TRBJ2-5; the match to TRBD2 covers 14 bases. CDR1 and CDR2 (germline): SEHNR, FQNEAQ (reference sequence). This CDR3 has 16 residues. Germline trimming cut 6 bases from V and 5 bases from J; bases unmatched to any gene: 8.

This chain connects TRBV14 to TRBJ2-7; TRBD1 agrees at 11 bases. Germline-derived CDR1 and CDR2 are SGHDN and FVKESK. The CDR3 length is 17 residues. Germline trimming cut 1 base from V and 2 bases from J; bases unmatched to any gene: 7. The chain's CDR3 is CASSQVTEGQGAYEQYF. CDR3 DNA sequence: TGTGCCAGCAGCCAAGTGACGGAGGGACAGGGGGCCTACGAGCAGTACTTC. The full variable domain, with the rest looked up from reference TRBV14 and TRBJ2-7, is EAGVTQFPSHSVIEKGQTVTLRCDPISGHDNLYWYRRVMGKEIKFLLHFVKESKQDESGMPNNRFLAERTGGTYSTLKVQPAELEDSGVYFCASSQVTEGQGAYEQYFGPGTRLTVT.

This clonotype was seen a handful of times. The V and J genes are TRBV20-1 and TRBJ2-7; D ambiguous. The V gene's germline CDR1 is DFQATT and CDR2 SNEGSKA (reference sequence). Trimming pared 6 bases from V and 2 bases from J, leaving 11 bases between. This CDR3 has 12 amino acids. The CDR3 nucleotides are TGCAGTGCCCCCATAGGCCCCTACGAGCAGTACTTC. This encodes CSAPIGPYEQYF.

This clonotype showed up many times. The V call is TRBV6-1, the J call TRBJ2-1, with 7 bases aligning to TRBD1. The CDR3 has 12 amino acids. Germline CDR1 MNHNS, CDR2 SASEGT. The V and J ends lost 5 bases and 8 bases, in that order; junction bases with no gene match: 3. CDR3 nucleotides: TGTGCCAGCAGTCTAACAGGGGATGAGCAGTTCTTC. This gives the protein CASSLTGDEQFF.

This clonotype is judged medium-sized (0.01 to 0.1%). This rearrangement joins TRBV20-1 to TRBJ2-7, with 8 bases aligning to TRBD1. The V and J ends lost 1 base and 1 base, in that order; junction bases with no gene match: 0. The germline CDR1 and CDR2 sequences are DFQATT and SNEGSKA (reference sequence). The CDR3 runs to 13 residues. CDR3 loop: CSARGQGSYEQYF. The CDR3 nucleotides read TGCAGTGCTAGAGGACAGGGGTCCTACGAGCAGTACTTC.

The chain combines TRBV7-8 with TRBJ1-4, with a possible D match to TRBD1 (6 bases). The CDR3 sequence is 17 residues long. Germline values: CDR1 SGHVS, CDR2 FQNEAQ. Trimming removed 5 bases from V and 0 bases from J, with 16 bases in between. CDR3 loop: CASSHQGRGATNEKLFF. As DNA, the CDR3 is TGTGCCAGCAGCCACCAGGGGAGGGGAGCAACTAATGAAAAACTGTTTTTT. Drawing the rest from reference TRBV7-8 and TRBJ1-4, the complete variable domain is GAGVSQSPRYKVAKRGQDVALRCDPISGHVSLFWYQQALGQGPEFLTYFQNEAQLDKSGLPSDRFFAERPEGSVSTLKIQRTQQEDSAVYLCASSHQGRGATNEKLFFGSGTQLSVL.

The chain recombines TRBV10-3 with TRBJ1-6; D might be TRBD1 (5 bases). The CDR3 consists of 14 residues. In germline, CDR1 is ENHRY, CDR2 SYGVKD. V lost 0 bases and J 7 bases, leaving 7 bases between the germline ends. DNA for the CDR3: TGTGCCATCAGTGAGTCGGCAGGGAATTCACCCCTCCACTTT. It encodes CAISESAGNSPLHF.

This clonotype was picked up many times. The CDR3 loop reads CASRSDRGYYNEQFF. CDR3 DNA: TGTGCCAGCAGATCCGACAGGGGTTATTACAATGAGCAGTTCTTC. The chain links TRBV2 to TRBJ2-1, with 8 bases identical to TRBD1. CDR3 length: 15 amino acids. V lost 6 bases and J lost 4; bases outside the gene matches: 8. CDR1 and CDR2 from the germline V gene are SNHLY and FYNNEI.

The chain carries TRBV9 and TRBJ1-1; D is ambiguous. Trimming stripped 2 bases from V and 2 bases from J, with 4 bases between. There are 12 residues in the CDR3. Germline V gene sequence: CDR1 SGDLS, CDR2 YYNGEE. The CDR3 DNA reads TGTGCCAGCAGCGTCGAAAACACTGAAGCTTTCTTT. This codes for CASSVENTEAFF. The full variable domain, completed using reference TRBV9 and TRBJ1-1, is DSGVTQTPKHLITATGQRVTLRCSPRSGDLSVYWYQQSLDQGLQFLIQYYNGEERAKGNILERFSAQQFPDLHSELNLSSLELGDSALYFCASSVENTEAFFGQGTRLTVV.

The rearrangement joins TRBV7-9 to TRBJ2-5; no clear D. Germline values: CDR1 SEHNR, CDR2 FQNEAQ (reference sequence). V lost 7 bases to trimming and J lost 2 bases, with 8 bases between them. This CDR3 contains 12 residues. CDR3 nucleotides: TGTGCCAGCAACCATGGACAAGAGACCCAGTACTTC. Its translation is CASNHGQETQYF.

This chain links TRBV20-1 with TRBJ2-7; TRBD1 matches 9 bases. Trimming at V came to 1 base and at J to 1 base, leaving 8 bases not matched to a gene. CDR1 and CDR2 from the germline V gene are DFQATT and SNEGSKA (reference sequence). The CDR3 extends over 16 amino acids. CDR3 loop: CSARGGDRADSYEQYF. The DNA for the CDR3 is TGCAGTGCTAGAGGGGGGGACAGGGCGGATTCCTACGAGCAGTACTTC.

This clonotype was found many times. This chain connects TRBV15 to TRBJ1-4; D might be TRBD1 (5 bases). This CDR3 contains 16 residues. The V end lost 3 bases, the J end lost 8 bases, and 19 bases lay between the germline ends. Germline assignment: CDR1 LNHNV and CDR2 YYDKDF (reference sequence). The CDR3 sequence: CATSRHQGGPEEKLFF. As DNA, the CDR3 is TGTGCCACCAGCAGGCATCAGGGTGGCCCAGAAGAAAAACTGTTTTTT.

In this sample, this clonotype turned up many times. The CDR3 sequence: CAISTGTSGGYNEQFF. The CDR3 DNA reads TGTGCCATCAGCACCGGGACTAGCGGGGGATACAATGAGCAGTTCTTC. J is TRBJ2-1 and V is TRBV10-3; 14 nucleotides agree with TRBD2. Germline CDR1 reads ENHRY; CDR2 reads SYGVKD. The CDR3 covers 16 residues. Trimming removed 6 bases from V and 4 bases from J; junction bases left unmatched: 5.

This clonotype was seen ten or more times. This chain links TRBV4-1 with TRBJ2-1; no definite D call. The V gene lost 0 bases and the J gene lost 5 bases, with 11 bases spanning the gap. The CDR3 sequence is 15 residues long. Germline values: CDR1 MGHRA, CDR2 YSYEKL. This chain's CDR3 is CASSQDPVGNNEQFF. The CDR3 region has the DNA TGCGCCAGCAGCCAAGACCCGGTGGGTAACAATGAGCAGTTCTTC.

In its sample, this clonotype was seen many times. The gene calls are TRBV12-3 or TRBV12-4 and TRBJ2-3; 13 bases match TRBD2. V gave up 4 bases and J gave up 0 bases; unmatched junction bases: 7. This CDR3 spans 18 amino acids. CDR3 in DNA: TGTGCCAGCAGTTCGCTACTAGCGGGGGGGCAGAGCACAGATACGCAGTATTTT. It is translated as CASSSLLAGGQSTDTQYF.

Turning to this clonotype: With a much larger clone just one base away, this may be a read error. This sequence joins TRBV27 and TRBJ2-1; 10 bases agree with TRBD1. CDR3 length: 15 amino acids. The V and J ends lost 5 bases and 10 bases, in that order; junction bases with no gene match: 11. CDR1 and CDR2 (germline): MNHEY, SMNVEV (reference sequence). The CDR3 is CASSPSMGQGYEQFF. CDR3 sequence (DNA): TGTGCCAGCAGTCCATCGATGGGACAGGGGTACGAGCAGTTCTTC.